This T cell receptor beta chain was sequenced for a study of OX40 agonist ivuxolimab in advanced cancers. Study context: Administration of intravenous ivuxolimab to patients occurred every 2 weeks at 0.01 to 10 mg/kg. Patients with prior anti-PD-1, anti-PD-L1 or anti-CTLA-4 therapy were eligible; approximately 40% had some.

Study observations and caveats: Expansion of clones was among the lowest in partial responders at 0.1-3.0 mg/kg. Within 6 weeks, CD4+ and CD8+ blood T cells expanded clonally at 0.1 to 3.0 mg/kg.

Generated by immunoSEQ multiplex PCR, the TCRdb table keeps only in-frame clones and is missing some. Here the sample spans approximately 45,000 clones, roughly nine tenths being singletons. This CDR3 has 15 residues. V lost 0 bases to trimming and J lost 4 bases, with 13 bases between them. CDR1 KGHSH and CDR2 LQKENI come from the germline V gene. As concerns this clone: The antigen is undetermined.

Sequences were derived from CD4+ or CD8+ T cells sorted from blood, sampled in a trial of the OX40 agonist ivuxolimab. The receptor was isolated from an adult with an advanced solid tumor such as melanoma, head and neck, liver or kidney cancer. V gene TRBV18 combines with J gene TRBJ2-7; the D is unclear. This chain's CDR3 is CASSPPAGLGYEQYF. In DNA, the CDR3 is TGTGCCAGCTCACCACCGGCCGGGTTGGGATACGAGCAGTACTTC. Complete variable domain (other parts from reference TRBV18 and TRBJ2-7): NAGVMQNPRHLVRRRGQEARLRCSPMKGHSHVYWYRQLPEEGLKFMVYLQKENIIDESGMPKERFSAEFPKEGPSILRIQQVVRGDSAAYFCASSPPAGLGYEQYFGPGTRLTVT.